The T cell receptor (beta chain) under discussion was sequenced for a study of T cells in Graves' hyperthyroidism and ophthalmopathy. Study-level results: Among thyroid clonotypes expanded above 0.001, most also appeared in blood. Ophthalmopathy cases were set apart from stable hyperthyroidism by a 13 V-J model.

RNA transcripts were the template for amplifying TCR beta CDR3 regions. TCR CDR3 regions were first amplified by RT-PCR with HTBI primers. TCRdb re-derived calls from the multiplex PCR reads in MiXCR, one entry per CDR3 protein. The sample includes 600,000 to 900,000 distinct CDR3 sequences, about a sixth of them seen just once. This clonotype was seen only a few times. Its antigen remains unknown. V gave up 8 bases and J gave up 6 bases; unmatched junction bases: 8. Germline V gene data show CDR1 as MDHEN and CDR2 as SYDVKM. The CDR3 is 13 amino acids. Diagnoses were established using clinical symptoms, serum thyroxine and TRAb, thyroid ultrasound and orbital computed tomography.

The specimen was blood. The TCR comes from a young man with Graves' hyperthyroidism. The V call is TRBV28, the J call TRBJ2-7, with 9 bases lining up with TRBD2. Here the CDR3 DNA reads TGTGCCAGCCTAGCGGGACTAAGGGGCGAGCAGTACTTC. Translated, it gives CASLAGLRGEQYF.